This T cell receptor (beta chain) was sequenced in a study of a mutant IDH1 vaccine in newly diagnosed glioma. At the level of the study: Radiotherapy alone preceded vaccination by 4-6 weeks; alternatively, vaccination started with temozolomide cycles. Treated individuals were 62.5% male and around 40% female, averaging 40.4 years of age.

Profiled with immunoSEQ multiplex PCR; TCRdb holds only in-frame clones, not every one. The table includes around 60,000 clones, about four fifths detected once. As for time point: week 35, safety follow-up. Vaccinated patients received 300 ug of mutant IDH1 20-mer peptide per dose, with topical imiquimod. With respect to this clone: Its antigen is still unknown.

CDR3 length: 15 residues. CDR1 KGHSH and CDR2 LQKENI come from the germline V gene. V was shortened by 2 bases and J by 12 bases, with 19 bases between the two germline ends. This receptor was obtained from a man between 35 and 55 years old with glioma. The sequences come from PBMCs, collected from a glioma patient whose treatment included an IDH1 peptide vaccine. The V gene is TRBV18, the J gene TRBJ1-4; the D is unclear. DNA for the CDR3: TGTGCCAGCTCACCAGCGAGTGCGGGAACCGGGGAACTGTTTTTT. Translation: CASSPASAGTGELFF. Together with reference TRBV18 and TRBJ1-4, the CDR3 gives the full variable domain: NAGVMQNPRHLVRRRGQEARLRCSPMKGHSHVYWYRQLPEEGLKFMVYLQKENIIDESGMPKERFSAEFPKEGPSILRIQQVVRGDSAAYFCASSPASAGTGELFFGSGTQLSVL.